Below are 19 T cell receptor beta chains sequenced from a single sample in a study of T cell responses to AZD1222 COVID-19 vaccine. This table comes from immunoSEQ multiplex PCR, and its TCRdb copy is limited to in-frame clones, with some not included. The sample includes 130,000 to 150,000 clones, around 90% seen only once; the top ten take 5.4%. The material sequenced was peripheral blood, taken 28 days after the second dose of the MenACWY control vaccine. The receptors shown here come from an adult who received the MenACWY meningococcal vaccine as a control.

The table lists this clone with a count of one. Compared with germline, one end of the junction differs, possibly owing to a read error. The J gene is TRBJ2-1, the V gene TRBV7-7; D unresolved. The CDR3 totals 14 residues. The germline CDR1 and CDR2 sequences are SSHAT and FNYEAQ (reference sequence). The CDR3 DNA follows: TGTGCTAGCAGCCCCTGGGGTGGCGATAATGAGCAGTTCTTC. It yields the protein CASSPWGGDNEQFF.

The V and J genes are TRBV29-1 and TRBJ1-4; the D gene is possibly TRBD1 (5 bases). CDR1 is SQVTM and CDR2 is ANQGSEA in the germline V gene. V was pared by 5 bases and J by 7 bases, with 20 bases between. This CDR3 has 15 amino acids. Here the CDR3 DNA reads TGCAGCGTTTCCAATCCTACCCTGGGGGGTGAAAAACTGTTTTTT. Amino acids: CSVSNPTLGGEKLFF.

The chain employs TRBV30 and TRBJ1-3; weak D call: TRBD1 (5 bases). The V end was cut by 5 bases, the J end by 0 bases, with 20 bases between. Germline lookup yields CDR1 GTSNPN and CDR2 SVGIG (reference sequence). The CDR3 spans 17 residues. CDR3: CAWGRSGFGRSGNTIYF. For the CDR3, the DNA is TGTGCCTGGGGTCGTTCAGGGTTCGGCCGCTCTGGAAACACCATATATTTT.

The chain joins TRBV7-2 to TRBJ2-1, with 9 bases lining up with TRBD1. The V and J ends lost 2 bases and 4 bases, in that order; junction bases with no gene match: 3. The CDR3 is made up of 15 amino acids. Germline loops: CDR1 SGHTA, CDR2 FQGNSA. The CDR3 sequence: CASSLSGTGYNEQFF. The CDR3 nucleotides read TGTGCCAGCAGCTTATCCGGGACAGGGTACAATGAGCAGTTCTTC.

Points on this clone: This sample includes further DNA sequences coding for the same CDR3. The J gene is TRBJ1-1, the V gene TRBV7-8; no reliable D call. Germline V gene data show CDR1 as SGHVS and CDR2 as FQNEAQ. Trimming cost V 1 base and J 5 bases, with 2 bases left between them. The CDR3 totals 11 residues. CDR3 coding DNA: TGTGCCAGCAGCTTAGATACTGAAGCTTTCTTT. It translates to CASSLDTEAFF.

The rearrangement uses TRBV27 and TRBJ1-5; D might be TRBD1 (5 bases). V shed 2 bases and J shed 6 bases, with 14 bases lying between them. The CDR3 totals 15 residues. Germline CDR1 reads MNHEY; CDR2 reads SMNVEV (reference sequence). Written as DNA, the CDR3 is TGTGCCAGCAGTTTAGCGGGACCTTCCCCTCAGCCCCAGCATTTT. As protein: CASSLAGPSPQPQHF.

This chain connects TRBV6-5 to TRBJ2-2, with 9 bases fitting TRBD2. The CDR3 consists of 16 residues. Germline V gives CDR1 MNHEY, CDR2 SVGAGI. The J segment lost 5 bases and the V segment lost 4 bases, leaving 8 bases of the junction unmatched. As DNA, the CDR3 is TGTGCCAGCAGTTCCAGGTTAGCGGGAGTAACCGGGGAGCTGTTTTTT. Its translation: CASSSRLAGVTGELFF.

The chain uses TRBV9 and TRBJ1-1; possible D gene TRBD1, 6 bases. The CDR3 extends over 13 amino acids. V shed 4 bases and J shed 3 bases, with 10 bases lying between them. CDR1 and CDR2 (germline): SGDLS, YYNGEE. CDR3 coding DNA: TGTGCCAGCAGCCTGGGACAAGACACTGAAGCTTTCTTT. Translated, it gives CASSLGQDTEAFF.

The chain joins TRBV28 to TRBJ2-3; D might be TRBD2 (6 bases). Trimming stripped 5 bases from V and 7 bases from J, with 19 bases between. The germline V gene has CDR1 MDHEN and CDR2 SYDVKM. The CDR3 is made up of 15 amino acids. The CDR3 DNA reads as TGTGCCAGCAGTGAAATTCTAGCGAGGGTCTATACGCAGTATTTT. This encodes CASSEILARVYTQYF.

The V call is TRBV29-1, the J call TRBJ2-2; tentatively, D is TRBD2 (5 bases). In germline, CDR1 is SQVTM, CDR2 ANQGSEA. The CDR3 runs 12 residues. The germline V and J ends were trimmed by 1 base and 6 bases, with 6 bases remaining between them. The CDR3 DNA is TGCAGCGTTGAAGGAGCGGCCGGGGAGCTGTTTTTT. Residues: CSVEGAAGELFF.

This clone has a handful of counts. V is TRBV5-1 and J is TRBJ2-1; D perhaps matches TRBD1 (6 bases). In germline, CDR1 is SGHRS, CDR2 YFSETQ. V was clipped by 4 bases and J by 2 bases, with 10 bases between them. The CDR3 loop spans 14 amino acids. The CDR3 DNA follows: TGCGCCAGCAGCCCCCAGGGGACCTACAATGAGCAGTTCTTC. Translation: CASSPQGTYNEQFF.

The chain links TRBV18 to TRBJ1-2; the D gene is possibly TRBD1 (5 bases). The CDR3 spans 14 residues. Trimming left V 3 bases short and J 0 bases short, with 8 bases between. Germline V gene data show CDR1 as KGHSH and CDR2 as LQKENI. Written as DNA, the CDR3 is TGTGCCAGCTCACCCACAGGCGCTAACTATGGCTACACCTTC. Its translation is CASSPTGANYGYTF.

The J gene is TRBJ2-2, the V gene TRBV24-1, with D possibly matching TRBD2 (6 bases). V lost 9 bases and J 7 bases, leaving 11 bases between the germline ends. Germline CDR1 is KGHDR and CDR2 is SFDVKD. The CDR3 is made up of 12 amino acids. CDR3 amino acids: CATQGEDGELFF. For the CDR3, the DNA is TGTGCCACCCAAGGGGAGGACGGGGAGCTGTTTTTT.

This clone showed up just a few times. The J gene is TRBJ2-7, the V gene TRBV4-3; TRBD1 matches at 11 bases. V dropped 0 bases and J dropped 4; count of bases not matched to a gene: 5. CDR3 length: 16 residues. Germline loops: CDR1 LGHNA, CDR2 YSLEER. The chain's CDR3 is CASSQDSGQGAYEQYF. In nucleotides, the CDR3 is TGCGCCAGCAGCCAAGATAGCGGACAGGGGGCATACGAGCAGTACTTC.

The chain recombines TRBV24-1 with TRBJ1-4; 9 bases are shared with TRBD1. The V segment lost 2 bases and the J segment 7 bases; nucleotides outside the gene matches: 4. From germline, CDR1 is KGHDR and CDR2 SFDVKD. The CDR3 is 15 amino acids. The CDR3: CATSDSQGAGEKLFF. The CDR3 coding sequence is TGTGCCACCAGTGATTCACAGGGGGCGGGTGAAAAACTGTTTTTT.

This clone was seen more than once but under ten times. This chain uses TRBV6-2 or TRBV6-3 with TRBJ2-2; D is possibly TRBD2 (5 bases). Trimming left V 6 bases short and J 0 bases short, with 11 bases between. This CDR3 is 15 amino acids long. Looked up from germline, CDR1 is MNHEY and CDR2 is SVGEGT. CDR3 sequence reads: CASSLRTPNTGELFF. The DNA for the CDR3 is TGTGCCAGCAGCTTGAGGACTCCGAACACCGGGGAGCTGTTTTTT.

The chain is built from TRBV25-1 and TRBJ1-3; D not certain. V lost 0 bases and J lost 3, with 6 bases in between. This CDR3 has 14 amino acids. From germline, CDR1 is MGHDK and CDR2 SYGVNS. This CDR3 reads CASSEYANGNTIYF. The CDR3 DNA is TGTGCCAGCAGTGAATACGCGAATGGAAACACCATATATTTT.

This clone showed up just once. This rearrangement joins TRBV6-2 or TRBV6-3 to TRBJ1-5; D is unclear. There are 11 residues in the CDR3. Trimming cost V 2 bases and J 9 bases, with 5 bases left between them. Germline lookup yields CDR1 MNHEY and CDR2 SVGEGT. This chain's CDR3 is CASSYPGPQHF. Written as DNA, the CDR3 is TGTGCCAGCAGTTACCCCGGGCCCCAGCATTTT.

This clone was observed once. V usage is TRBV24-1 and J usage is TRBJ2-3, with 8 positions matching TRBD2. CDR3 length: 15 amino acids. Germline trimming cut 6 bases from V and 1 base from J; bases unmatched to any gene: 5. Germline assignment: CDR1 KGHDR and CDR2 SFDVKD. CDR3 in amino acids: CATSFPAGGTDTQYF. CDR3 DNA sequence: TGTGCCACCAGTTTCCCAGCGGGGGGCACAGATACGCAGTATTTT.